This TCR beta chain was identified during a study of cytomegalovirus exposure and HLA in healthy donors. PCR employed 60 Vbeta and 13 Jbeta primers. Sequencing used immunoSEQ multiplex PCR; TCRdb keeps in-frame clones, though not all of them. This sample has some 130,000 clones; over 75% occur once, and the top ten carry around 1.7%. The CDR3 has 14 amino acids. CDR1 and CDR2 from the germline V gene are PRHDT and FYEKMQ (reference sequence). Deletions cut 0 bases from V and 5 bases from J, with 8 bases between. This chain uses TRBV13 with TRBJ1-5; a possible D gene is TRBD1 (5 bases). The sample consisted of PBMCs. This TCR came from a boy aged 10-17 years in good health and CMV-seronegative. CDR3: CASSLGTADQPQHF. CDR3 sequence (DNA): TGTGCCAGCAGCTTAGGGACAGCCGATCAGCCCCAGCATTTT.